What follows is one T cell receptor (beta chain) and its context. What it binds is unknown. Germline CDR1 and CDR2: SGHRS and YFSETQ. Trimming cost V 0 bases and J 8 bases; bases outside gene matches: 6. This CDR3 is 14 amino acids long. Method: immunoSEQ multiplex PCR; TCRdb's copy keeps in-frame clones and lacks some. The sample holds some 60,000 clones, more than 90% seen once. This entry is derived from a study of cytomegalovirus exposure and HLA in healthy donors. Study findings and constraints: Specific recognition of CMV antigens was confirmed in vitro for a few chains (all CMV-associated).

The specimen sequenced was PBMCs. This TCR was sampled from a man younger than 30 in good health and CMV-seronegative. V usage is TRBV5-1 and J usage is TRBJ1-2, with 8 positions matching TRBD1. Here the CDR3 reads CASSLGQGIGGYTF. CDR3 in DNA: TGCGCCAGCAGCTTGGGACAGGGGATAGGGGGCTACACCTTC.